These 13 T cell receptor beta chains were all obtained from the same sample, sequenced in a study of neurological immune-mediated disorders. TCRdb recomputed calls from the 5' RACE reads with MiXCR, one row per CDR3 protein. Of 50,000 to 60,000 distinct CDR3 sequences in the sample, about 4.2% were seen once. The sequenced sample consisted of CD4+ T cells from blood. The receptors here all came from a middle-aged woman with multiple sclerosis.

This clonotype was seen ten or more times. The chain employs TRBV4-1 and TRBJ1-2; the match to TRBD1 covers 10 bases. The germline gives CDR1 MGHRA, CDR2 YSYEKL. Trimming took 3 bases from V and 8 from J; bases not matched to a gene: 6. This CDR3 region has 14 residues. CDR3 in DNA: TGCGCCAGCAGCCATGCCGGGACAGGGGTCGGCTACACCTTC. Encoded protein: CASSHAGTGVGYTF.

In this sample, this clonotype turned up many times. DNA for the CDR3: TGTGCCAGCAGTGAAGCGCAGATTAGGAGCTCCTACGAGCAGTACTTC. The encoded protein is CASSEAQIRSSYEQYF. The genes are TRBV2 and TRBJ2-7, with D unclear. The CDR3 has 16 residues. V was trimmed by 0 bases and J by 0 bases, leaving 12 bases between them. Germline V lookup: CDR1 SNHLY, CDR2 FYNNEI.

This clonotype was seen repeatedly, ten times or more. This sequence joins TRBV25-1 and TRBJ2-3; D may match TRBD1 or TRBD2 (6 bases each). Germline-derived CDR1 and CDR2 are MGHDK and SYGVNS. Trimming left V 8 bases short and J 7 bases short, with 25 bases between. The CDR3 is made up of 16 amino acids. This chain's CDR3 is CASATNSVRGRNTQYF. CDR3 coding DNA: TGTGCCAGCGCGACTAACTCGGTCCGGGGGCGGAATACGCAGTATTTT.

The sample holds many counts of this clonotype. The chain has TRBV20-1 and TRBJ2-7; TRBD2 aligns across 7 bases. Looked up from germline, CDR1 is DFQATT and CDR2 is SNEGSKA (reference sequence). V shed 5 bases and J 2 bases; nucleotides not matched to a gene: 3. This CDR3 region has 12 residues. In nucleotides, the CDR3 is TGCAGTGCTGCGGGGGAGACCTACGAGCAGTACTTC. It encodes CSAAGETYEQYF.

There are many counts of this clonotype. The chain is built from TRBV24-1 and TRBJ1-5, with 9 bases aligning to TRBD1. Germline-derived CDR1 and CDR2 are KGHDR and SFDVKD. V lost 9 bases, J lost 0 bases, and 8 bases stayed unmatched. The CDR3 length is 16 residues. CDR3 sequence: CATGQGHDYSNQPQHF. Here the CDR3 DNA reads TGTGCCACCGGACAGGGGCACGATTATAGCAATCAGCCCCAGCATTTT.

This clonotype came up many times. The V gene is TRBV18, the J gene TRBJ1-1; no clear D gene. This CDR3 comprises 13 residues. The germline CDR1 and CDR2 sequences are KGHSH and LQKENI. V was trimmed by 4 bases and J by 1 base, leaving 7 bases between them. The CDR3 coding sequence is TGTGCCAGCTCACAAAGCCAGAACACTGAAGCTTTCTTT. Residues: CASSQSQNTEAFF.

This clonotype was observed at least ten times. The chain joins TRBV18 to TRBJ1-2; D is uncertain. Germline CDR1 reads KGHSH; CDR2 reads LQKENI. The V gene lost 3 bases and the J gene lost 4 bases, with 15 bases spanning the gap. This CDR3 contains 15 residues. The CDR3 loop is CASSPTQTEFYGYTF. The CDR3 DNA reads TGTGCCAGCTCACCTACTCAGACTGAGTTCTATGGCTACACCTTC. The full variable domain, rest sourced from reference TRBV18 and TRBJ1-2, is NAGVMQNPRHLVRRRGQEARLRCSPMKGHSHVYWYRQLPEEGLKFMVYLQKENIIDESGMPKERFSAEFPKEGPSILRIQQVVRGDSAAYFCASSPTQTEFYGYTFGSGTRLTVV.

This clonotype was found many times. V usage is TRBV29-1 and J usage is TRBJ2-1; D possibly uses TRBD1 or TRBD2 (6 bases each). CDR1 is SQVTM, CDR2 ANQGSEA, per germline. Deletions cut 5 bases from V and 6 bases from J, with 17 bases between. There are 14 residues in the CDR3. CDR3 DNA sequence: TGCAGCGTTCTAGGGGGGATACGCGTCAATGAGCAGTTCTTC. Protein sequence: CSVLGGIRVNEQFF.

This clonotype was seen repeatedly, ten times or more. The CDR3 nucleotides read TGTGCCAGCAGTACCGGGACAGGGGGGTATGGCTACACCTTC. Translating gives CASSTGTGGYGYTF. The rearrangement links TRBV18 to TRBJ1-2; 11 nucleotides agree with TRBD1. The germline CDR1 and CDR2 sequences are KGHSH and LQKENI. The CDR3 has 14 residues. V shed 8 bases, J shed 5 bases, and the junction held 7 bases outside the gene matches.

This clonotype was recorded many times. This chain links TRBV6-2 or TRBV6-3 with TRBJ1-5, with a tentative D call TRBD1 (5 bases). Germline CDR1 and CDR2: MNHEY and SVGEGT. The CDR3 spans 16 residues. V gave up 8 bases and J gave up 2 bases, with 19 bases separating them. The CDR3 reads CASLGGGDSGNQPQHF. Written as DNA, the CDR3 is TGTGCCAGCCTTGGAGGCGGGGACTCGGGCAATCAGCCCCAGCATTTT.

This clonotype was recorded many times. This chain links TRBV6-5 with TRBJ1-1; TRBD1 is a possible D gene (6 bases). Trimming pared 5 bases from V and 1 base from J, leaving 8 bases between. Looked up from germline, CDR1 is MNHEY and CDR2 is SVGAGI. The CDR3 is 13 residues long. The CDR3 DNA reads TGTGCCAGCAGTGAGGACAGGAACACTGAAGCTTTCTTT. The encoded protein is CASSEDRNTEAFF.

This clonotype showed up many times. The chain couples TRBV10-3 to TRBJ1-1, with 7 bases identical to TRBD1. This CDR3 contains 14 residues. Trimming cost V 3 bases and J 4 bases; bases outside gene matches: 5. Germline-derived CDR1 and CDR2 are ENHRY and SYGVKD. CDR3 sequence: CAISEEQGSTEAFF. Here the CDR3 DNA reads TGTGCCATCAGTGAAGAACAGGGGAGCACTGAAGCTTTCTTT.

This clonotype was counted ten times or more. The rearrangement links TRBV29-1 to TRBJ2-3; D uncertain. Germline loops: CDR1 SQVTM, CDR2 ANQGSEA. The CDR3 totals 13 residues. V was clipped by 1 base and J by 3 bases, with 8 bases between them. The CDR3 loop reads CSVEGLGTDTQYF. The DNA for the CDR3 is TGCAGCGTTGAAGGGTTAGGGACAGATACGCAGTATTTT.